Shown below are 15 T cell receptor beta chains from a single sample sequenced in a study of cytomegalovirus exposure and HLA in healthy donors. Measured with immunoSEQ multiplex PCR; TCRdb has only the in-frame clones, and not every one. The data contain about 200,000 clones, roughly 91% of them singletons. The sequencing input was PBMCs. The receptor source for this set is a woman under 30 in good health and CMV-seropositive.

V usage is TRBV11-2 and J usage is TRBJ2-3; no clear D. This CDR3 region has 17 residues. The germline CDR1 and CDR2 sequences are SGHAT and FQNNGV. V was clipped by 5 bases and J by 0 bases, with 18 bases between them. The CDR3 DNA reads as TGTGCCAGCAGCCCTCGGTTAGTTTTTGCCAGCACAGATACGCAGTATTTT. It codes for CASSPRLVFASTDTQYF.

This clone showed up just a few times. V gene TRBV20-1 combines with J gene TRBJ1-5; 7 bases are shared with TRBD1. Germline assignment: CDR1 DFQATT and CDR2 SNEGSKA (reference sequence). Trimming removed 6 bases from V and 7 bases from J; junction bases left unmatched: 3. This CDR3 has 11 amino acids. This CDR3 is CSAQGGQPQHF. In DNA form, the CDR3 reads TGCAGTGCGCAGGGGGGACAGCCCCAGCATTTT.

The genes are TRBV27 and TRBJ2-1, with 13 bases identical to TRBD2. The CDR3 spans 14 residues. V lost 6 bases, J lost 9 bases, and 5 bases stayed unmatched. CDR1 MNHEY and CDR2 SMNVEV come from the germline V gene (reference sequence). The CDR3 region has the DNA TGTGCCAGCAGCCGGACTAGCGGGAGCGGTGAGCAGTTCTTC. Translated, it gives CASSRTSGSGEQFF.

This clone has a handful of counts. The rearrangement joins TRBV7-6 to TRBJ2-7, with 11 positions matching TRBD1. The trim removed 5 bases at V and 5 bases at J, leaving 5 bases unmatched. Germline-derived CDR1 and CDR2 are SGHVS and FNYEAQ. The length of the CDR3 is 14 residues. The CDR3 coding sequence is TGTGCCAGCAGCCAGGACAGGGGGCACGACGAGCAGTACTTC. Its protein is CASSQDRGHDEQYF.

The rearrangement links TRBV2 to TRBJ2-4; 7 bases map to TRBD2. V gave up 4 bases and J gave up 11 bases; unmatched junction bases: 14. Per the germline V gene, CDR1 is SNHLY and CDR2 is FYNNEI. CDR3 length equals 15 residues. The CDR3 loop reads CASSATGSNRGVQYF. In nucleotides, the CDR3 is TGTGCCAGCAGTGCAACAGGATCCAATCGGGGGGTTCAGTACTTC. Using reference TRBV2 and TRBJ2-4 for the parts outside the CDR3, the full variable domain is EPEVTQTPSHQVTQMGQEVILRCVPISNHLYFYWYRQILGQKVEFLVSFYNNEISEKSEIFDDQFSVERPDGSNFTLKIRSTKLEDSAMYFCASSATGSNRGVQYFGAGTRLSVL.

The rearrangement uses TRBV18 and TRBJ2-5, with 10 bases identical to TRBD2. CDR1 and CDR2 from the germline V gene are KGHSH and LQKENI. V trimming: 3 bases; J trimming: 5 bases; junction bases outside the gene matches: 15. The CDR3 is 18 residues long. The CDR3 DNA follows: TGTGCCAGCTCACCGTCGAGGGGAACTAGCGGGGAACCGGAGACCCAGTACTTC. This translates into CASSPSRGTSGEPETQYF.

The chain combines TRBV11-3 with TRBJ2-2, with D tentatively TRBD2 (5 bases). The length of the CDR3 is 14 residues. V was shortened by 4 bases and J by 1 base, with 7 bases between the two germline ends. The germline V gene encodes CDR1 SGHNT and CDR2 YENEEA. This CDR3 is CASSSAVNTGELFF. Here the CDR3 DNA reads TGTGCCAGCAGCTCAGCGGTGAACACCGGGGAGCTGTTTTTT.

The J gene is TRBJ2-2, the V gene TRBV2, with D unresolved. CDR1 and CDR2 from the germline V gene are SNHLY and FYNNEI. V lost 7 bases and J lost 6, with 9 bases in between. CDR3 length: 12 residues. DNA for the CDR3: TGTGCCAGCAAGGTAGCAGCCGGGGAGCTGTTTTTT. Protein product: CASKVAAGELFF.

The CDR3 loop reads CASSLAKGGNTQETQYF. As DNA, the CDR3 is TGCGCCAGCAGCTTGGCTAAGGGCGGGAATACCCAAGAGACCCAGTACTTC. V is TRBV5-1 and J is TRBJ2-5, with a weak D call TRBD2 (6 bases). The germline gives CDR1 SGHRS, CDR2 YFSETQ. There are 17 residues in the CDR3. The V and J ends lost 0 bases and 1 base respectively, with 16 bases between them.

J is TRBJ2-3 and V is TRBV28; no reliable D call. Per the germline V gene, CDR1 is MDHEN and CDR2 is SYDVKM. Trimming shortened V by 6 bases and J by 0 bases, and 25 bases separated the two germline ends. This CDR3 comprises 19 residues. The CDR3 DNA sequence: TGTGCCAGCAGCCCTATCGTGGCAAGGAGTACCTCTAGCACAGATACGCAGTATTTT. Translating it yields CASSPIVARSTSSTDTQYF.

CDR3 DNA sequence: TGTGCCAGCAGTTACTCGAAGTCGGGAGTACGATACGAGCAGTACTTC. Amino acids: CASSYSKSGVRYEQYF. The chain recombines TRBV6-6 with TRBJ2-7; tentative D call: TRBD2 (6 bases). The CDR3 loop spans 16 amino acids. CDR1 is MNHNY, CDR2 SVGAGI, per germline (reference sequence). V lost 0 bases, J lost 4 bases, and 16 bases lay in between.

This chain links TRBV19 with TRBJ1-5; D gene uncertain. Trimming removed 7 bases at V and 4 bases at J, with 17 bases between. Germline V gene sequence: CDR1 LNHDA, CDR2 SQIVND (reference sequence). This CDR3 has 15 amino acids. As DNA, the CDR3 is TGTGCCAGTAACACCCGACACGTGACAAATCAGCCCCAGCATTTT. Encoded protein: CASNTRHVTNQPQHF.

This clone was found once. The V and J genes are TRBV6-5 and TRBJ2-5; TRBD2 agrees at 7 bases. Germline CDR1 is MNHEY and CDR2 is SVGAGI. The CDR3 consists of 14 residues. The junction had 7 bases not matched to a gene; V was cut back by 7 bases and J by 2 bases. DNA of the CDR3: TGTGCCAGCACCGGGAGCGGGGATCAAGAGACCCAGTACTTC. Translating it yields CASTGSGDQETQYF.

V is TRBV4-1 and J is TRBJ2-2, with a possible D match to TRBD2 (5 bases). The CDR3 covers 17 residues. Per germline, CDR1 MGHRA and CDR2 YSYEKL. V lost 9 bases and J 5 bases, leaving 25 bases between the germline ends. CDR3 loop: CASKLTKGSDGTGELFF. The CDR3 DNA reads as TGCGCCAGTAAACTGACTAAGGGCTCGGATGGGACCGGGGAGCTGTTTTTT.

The chain couples TRBV5-4 to TRBJ2-1; 10 bases are shared with TRBD1. The CDR3 extends over 16 amino acids. Germline V gene lookup returns CDR1 SGHNT and CDR2 YYREEE (reference sequence). The V and J ends lost 2 bases and 9 bases, in that order; junction bases with no gene match: 11. The CDR3 DNA follows: TGTGCCAGCAGCTTAGCCGGGACAGGGGCGCTTTCTGAGCAGTTCTTC. Its translation is CASSLAGTGALSEQFF.